This T cell receptor beta chain appears in the sequencing data of a study of blood T cell repertoires in COVID-19. TCRdb's copy holds only in-frame clones and misses some; the assay was immunoSEQ multiplex PCR. Found here are about 220,000 clones, roughly four fifths of them singletons; the top ten hold about 3.2%. The CDR3 extends over 15 amino acids. V lost 5 bases and J 6 bases, leaving 19 bases between the germline ends. The V gene's germline CDR1 is SGHTA and CDR2 FQGNSA. Recovered status applied to Cohort 3 donors who had two consecutive negative PCRs. It also applied to those with clearance or with symptom resolution.

The clonotype was recovered from a woman aged 55-70 years who had recovered from COVID-19. The specimen sequenced was PBMCs or T cells enriched from blood (not recorded which). The chain couples TRBV7-2 to TRBJ1-2, with D unresolved. CDR3 sequence reads: CASSPINAGSNGYTF. In DNA, the CDR3 is TGTGCCAGCAGCCCAATCAACGCGGGGAGTAATGGCTACACCTTC.